This T cell receptor (beta chain) derives from a study of cytomegalovirus exposure and HLA in healthy donors. Germline CDR1 and CDR2: SGDLS and YYNGEE. Trimming removed 3 bases from V and 4 bases from J; junction bases left unmatched: 3. This CDR3 comprises 13 residues. Both 60 Vbeta primers and 13 Jbeta primers went into the PCR. Sequencing was performed with immunoSEQ multiplex PCR; in TCRdb, only in-frame clones are kept and a portion is missing. The sample contains nearly 65,000 clones, approximately 71% of which appear only once. The TCR sequence derives from a man between 50 and 59 years old in good health and CMV-seronegative. The sample taken for sequencing was PBMCs. This chain connects TRBV9 to TRBJ2-5; 7 bases agree with TRBD2. In nucleotides, the CDR3 is TGTGCCAGCAGCGGAGCTAGCGGAGAGACCCAGTACTTC. Amino acid sequence: CASSGASGETQYF.